This TCR beta chain was sequenced for a study of T cells in Graves' hyperthyroidism and ophthalmopathy. Comment on this clonotype: Its antigen is unidentified.

Study results and caveats: Onset of ophthalmopathy came a median approximately 6.5 months after the model predicted it.

TCR beta CDR3 regions were amplified from RNA transcripts. Carried out on the TCR CDR3, a first-round RT-PCR used the HTBI primer set. TCRdb re-derived calls from the multiplex PCR reads in MiXCR, one entry per CDR3 protein. Of 250,000 to 300,000 distinct CDR3 sequences listed, around 15% are singletons. J gave up 6 bases and V 2 bases, and 3 bases lay outside the gene matches. The CDR3 totals 14 residues. CDR1 and CDR2 (germline): KGHSH, LQKENI. The specimen was blood. The clonotype comes from an older woman with Graves' ophthalmopathy. The J gene is TRBJ2-2, the V gene TRBV18; 7 nucleotides line up with TRBD1. The DNA of the CDR3 is TGTGCCAGCTCACCAGACAGGGCGTCCGGGGAGCTGTTTTTT. Its translation is CASSPDRASGELFF.